The clone carrying this T cell receptor beta chain was seen ten or more times. Its antigen is unknown. Per the germline V gene, CDR1 is SGHRS and CDR2 is YFSETQ. V was shortened by 2 bases and J by 0 bases, with 8 bases between the two germline ends. CDR3 length: 15 amino acids. The entry originates in a study of T cells in Graves' hyperthyroidism and ophthalmopathy. Study results and limitations: It was a median roughly 6.5 months before onset that the model predicted ophthalmopathy.

The authors deemed Graves' hyperthyroidism stable absent ophthalmopathy progression within 18 months. Patients between 18 and 65 years old had hyperthyroidism, newly diagnosed and lasting under 2 months. RNA transcripts gave rise to amplified TCR beta CDR3 regions. TCR CDR3 regions were first amplified by RT-PCR with HTBI primers. TCRdb analysed the multiplex PCR reads with MiXCR anew, one entry per CDR3 protein. This sample has around 500,000 distinct CDR3 sequences, with around 15% found just once. The chain has TRBV5-1 and TRBJ2-2, with a possible D match to TRBD1 (5 bases). Sequencing was carried out using blood. The receptor was derived from a woman aged 40 to 50 with Graves' hyperthyroidism. CDR3 sequence (DNA): TGCGCCAGCAGCTTCTCGACAGCGAACACCGGGGAGCTGTTTTTT. It yields the protein CASSFSTANTGELFF.